Presented here are 27 T cell receptor beta chains from one specimen sequenced in a study of T-cell reconstitution after alpha-beta-depleted transplantation in children. Construction of the TCRbeta library involved unique molecular identifiers. In TCRdb, the PCR reads were re-called with MiXCR into one record per CDR3 protein. The table includes around 450,000 distinct CDR3 sequences, approximately 42% detected once. Specimen: PBMCs, collected before TCRalphabeta/CD19-depleted stem cell transplant. The receptors here all came from a girl aged 2 to 9 with aplastic anemia, due to receive a stem cell transplant.

Comments on this clonotype: This may be a read error: a much more frequent sequence differs by one nucleotide. The chain recombines TRBV20-1 with TRBJ2-1, with 7 bases identical to TRBD1. This CDR3 has 17 amino acids. The germline gives CDR1 DFQATT, CDR2 SNEGSKA (reference sequence). The CDR3 coding sequence is TGCTGTTCTCATCGACGGACAGGCGGAAAGGATTACAATGAGCAGTTCTTC. This encodes CCSHRRTGGKDYNEQFF.

This clonotype was detected a few times. J is TRBJ1-1 and V is TRBV18, with 9 bases fitting TRBD1. Germline assignment: CDR1 KGHSH and CDR2 LQKENI. The CDR3 is made up of 14 amino acids. After removal of 5 bases from V and 3 bases from J, the junction contained 4 bases not matched to a gene. Written as DNA, the CDR3 is TGTGCCAGCTCATTCGACAGGGGGGACACTGAAGCTTTCTTT. Encoded protein: CASSFDRGDTEAFF.

This clonotype has at least ten counts. This chain connects TRBV12-3 or TRBV12-4 to TRBJ2-6, with D hard to call. CDR3 size: 14 residues. Trimming stripped 3 bases from V and 3 bases from J, with 6 bases between. The CDR3 loop is CASSLGFGANVLTF. The CDR3 nucleotides read TGTGCCAGCAGTTTGGGGTTTGGGGCCAACGTCCTGACTTTC.

The chain recombines TRBV7-3 with TRBJ2-2; D ambiguous. There are 12 residues in the CDR3. The germline V gene encodes CDR1 SGHTA and CDR2 FQGTGA. Trimming cost V 6 bases and J 3 bases, with 5 bases left between them. The CDR3 sequence: CASSMDTGELFF. The CDR3 DNA sequence: TGTGCCAGCAGTATGGACACCGGGGAGCTGTTTTTT.

V and J are TRBV30 and TRBJ2-3, with 9 positions matching TRBD2. The V gene's germline CDR1 is GTSNPN and CDR2 SVGIG (reference sequence). The V and J ends lost 0 bases and 5 bases, in that order; junction bases with no gene match: 9. This CDR3 is built from 16 residues. The CDR3 here is CAWSVGLAGTKDTQYF. The CDR3 DNA reads as TGTGCCTGGAGTGTTGGTCTAGCGGGGACGAAAGATACGCAGTATTTT.

V usage is TRBV7-9 and J usage is TRBJ2-2; TRBD2 agrees at 8 bases. V lost 5 bases to trimming and J lost 5 bases; unmatched junction nucleotides: 13. The CDR3 covers 17 residues. Germline loops: CDR1 SEHNR, CDR2 FQNEAQ (reference sequence). The chain's CDR3 is CASSQERSGKKTGELFF. CDR3 coding DNA: TGTGCCAGCAGCCAGGAACGTAGCGGGAAAAAGACCGGGGAGCTGTTTTTT.

The V and J genes are TRBV6-5 and TRBJ1-1, with 7 bases aligning to TRBD1. The CDR3 consists of 15 residues. Germline V gives CDR1 MNHEY, CDR2 SVGAGI. V shed 0 bases and J 6 bases; nucleotides not matched to a gene: 7. CDR3 region: CASSYSRQGGAEAFF. CDR3 DNA: TGTGCCAGCAGTTACTCGAGGCAGGGGGGAGCTGAAGCTTTCTTT.

The chain joins TRBV12-3 or TRBV12-4 to TRBJ2-7, with D perhaps matching TRBD1 or TRBD2 (5 bases each). This CDR3 contains 16 residues. Trimming left V 6 bases short and J 3 bases short, with 21 bases between. CDR3 DNA sequence: TGTGCCAGCAGATCTGGGACCCCGGGAAGGGTCTACGAGCAGTACTTC. Translating it yields CASRSGTPGRVYEQYF.

In its sample, this clonotype was seen a few times. The CDR3 loop is CATLRSNTGELFF. The DNA of the CDR3 is TGTGCCACCCTACGGTCGAACACCGGGGAGCTGTTTTTT. The genes are TRBV15 and TRBJ2-2, with no clear D. Germline loops: CDR1 LNHNV, CDR2 YYDKDF (reference sequence). V shed 8 bases and J shed 0 bases, with 7 bases lying between them. The CDR3 length is 13 residues.

Ten or more counts support this clonotype. The chain links TRBV4-2 to TRBJ2-4; 11 positions agree with TRBD1. Germline CDR1 and CDR2: LGHNA and YNFKEQ. The CDR3 loop spans 15 amino acids. V was pared by 2 bases and J by 6 bases, with 3 bases of the junction left unmatched. CDR3 protein: CASSQPGTGGNIQYF. CDR3 bases: TGTGCCAGCAGCCAACCCGGGACAGGGGGAAACATTCAGTACTTC.

The V call is TRBV27, the J call TRBJ2-7; 14 nucleotides agree with TRBD2. Looked up from germline, CDR1 is MNHEY and CDR2 is SMNVEV (reference sequence). Trimming cost V 5 bases and J 6 bases; bases outside gene matches: 12. The CDR3 is 17 amino acids. The CDR3 DNA sequence: TGTGCCAGCAGTGCGACGGGACTAGCGGGAGTAGCGCCCGAGCAGTACTTC. Amino acid sequence: CASSATGLAGVAPEQYF.

This clonotype appeared many times. The chain recombines TRBV24-1 with TRBJ2-3, with 8 positions matching TRBD2. There are 15 residues in the CDR3. Germline CDR1 and CDR2: KGHDR and SFDVKD. With V trimmed by 2 bases and J by 2 bases, 2 bases remained unmatched. CDR3 bases: TGTGCCACCAGTGATTCCGGGAGGGTCACAGATACGCAGTATTTT. It specifies CATSDSGRVTDTQYF.

The chain joins TRBV5-1 to TRBJ2-1, with 9 bases that match TRBD2. This CDR3 region has 16 residues. The germline CDR1 and CDR2 sequences are SGHRS and YFSETQ. V shed 4 bases, J shed 8 bases, and the junction held 13 bases outside the gene matches. The CDR3 bases are TGCGCCAGCAGCAAGACTAGCGGAGCTTCACGGGATGAGCAGTTCTTC. It translates to CASSKTSGASRDEQFF.

The rearrangement links TRBV5-5 to TRBJ2-7, with D unresolved. The CDR3 is 15 residues long. V lost 1 base and J 0 bases, leaving 11 bases between the germline ends. CDR1 is SGHKS and CDR2 is YYEKEE in the germline V gene (reference sequence). The CDR3 DNA reads as TGTGCCAGCAGCTTGTTTGACGCGAGCTCCTACGAGCAGTACTTC. Residues: CASSLFDASSYEQYF.

This clonotype was recorded at least ten times. The DNA of the CDR3 is TGTGCCAGCAGCTGGTCCGGGACCCTCACCGGGGAGCTGTTTTTT. This translates into CASSWSGTLTGELFF. The chain joins TRBV5-4 to TRBJ2-2; tentatively, D is TRBD1 or TRBD2 (5 bases each). V was trimmed by 3 bases and J by 4 bases, leaving 13 bases between them. CDR1 is SGHNT, CDR2 YYREEE, per germline (reference sequence). This CDR3 contains 15 residues.

The chain couples TRBV29-1 to TRBJ1-1, with unresolved D. The CDR3 is 11 residues long. V dropped 6 bases and J dropped 5 bases, with 10 bases sitting between them. CDR1 SQVTM and CDR2 ANQGSEA come from the germline V gene. This CDR3 is CSVAGATEAFF. CDR3 sequence (DNA): TGCAGCGTGGCAGGAGCGACTGAAGCTTTCTTT. Supplemented by reference TRBV29-1 and TRBJ1-1, the full variable domain reads SAVISQKPSRDICQRGTSLTIQCQVDSQVTMMFWYRQQPGQSLTLIATANQGSEATYESGFVIDKFPISRPNLTFSTLTVSNMSPEDSSIYLCSVAGATEAFFGQGTRLTVV.

J is TRBJ2-1 and V is TRBV5-4; D remains unclear. CDR3 length equals 15 residues. Trimming pared 6 bases from V and 2 bases from J, leaving 15 bases between. Germline CDR1 reads SGHNT; CDR2 reads YYREEE (reference sequence). CDR3 nucleotides: TGTGCCAGCAAATTTAGAGGAGCCGCCTACAATGAGCAGTTCTTC. This sequence encodes CASKFRGAAYNEQFF.

Details on this clonotype: A much larger clone is a single base away; this may be a read error. CDR3 coding DNA: TGCAGTGCTATCCGGGACTTTAATGAAAAACTGTCTTTT. Amino acids: CSAIRDFNEKLSF. The V and J genes are TRBV20-1 and TRBJ1-4; the D gene is possibly TRBD1 (5 bases). The CDR3 totals 13 residues. Germline loops: CDR1 DFQATT, CDR2 SNEGSKA (reference sequence).

This clonotype was detected ten times or more. The CDR3 spells CASSLVKGGTGELFF. DNA of the CDR3: TGTGCCAGCAGCTTAGTCAAGGGTGGCACCGGGGAGCTGTTTTTT. The chain recombines TRBV11-1 with TRBJ2-2, with no clear D. The germline V and J ends were trimmed by 1 base and 4 bases, with 10 bases remaining between them. Germline V lookup: CDR1 SGHAT, CDR2 FQDESV (reference sequence). This CDR3 spans 15 amino acids.

A few counts support this clonotype. This rearrangement joins TRBV5-1 to TRBJ2-1; D is unclear. CDR1 is SGHRS, CDR2 YFSETQ, per germline. Trimming removed 4 bases from V and 6 bases from J, with 14 bases in between. The CDR3 loop spans 14 amino acids. The CDR3 DNA sequence: TGCGCCAGCAGCCTCCGGGCCGTGGGCAATGAGCAGTTCTTC. Translation gives CASSLRAVGNEQFF.

A few counts support this clonotype. The rearrangement joins TRBV12-3 or TRBV12-4 to TRBJ2-1; 8 bases align to TRBD2. CDR3 length equals 15 residues. V dropped 3 bases and J dropped 7; count of bases not matched to a gene: 8. This CDR3 reads CASSFGTSGWNEQFF. As DNA, the CDR3 is TGTGCCAGCAGTTTCGGGACTAGTGGGTGGAATGAGCAGTTCTTC.

The J gene is TRBJ1-2, the V gene TRBV7-6; D is possibly TRBD1 (5 bases). This CDR3 has 16 amino acids. The germline V gene has CDR1 SGHVS and CDR2 FNYEAQ. V lost 2 bases to trimming and J lost 8 bases, with 21 bases between them. The DNA of the CDR3 is TGTGCCAGCAGCTTAAACTCCATTCCGGGGACCGAGGGCTACACCTTC. This translates into CASSLNSIPGTEGYTF.

The chain has TRBV15 and TRBJ2-3; D call uncertain. The CDR3 runs 15 residues. V shed 0 bases and J shed 1 base, with 8 bases lying between them. CDR1 and CDR2 from the germline V gene are LNHNV and YYDKDF (reference sequence). The CDR3 DNA follows: TGTGCCACCAGCAGAGATGCCAGGCGCACAGATACGCAGTATTTT. Its translation is CATSRDARRTDTQYF.

In this sample, this clonotype turned up a few times. The CDR3 sequence is CASSRNPTGANTEAFF. Here the CDR3 DNA reads TGTGCCAGCAGCCGAAATCCGACAGGGGCCAACACTGAAGCTTTCTTT. This chain connects TRBV3-1 to TRBJ1-1, with TRBD1 matching 8 bases. The germline CDR1 and CDR2 sequences are LGHDT and YNNKEL (reference sequence). The CDR3 runs 16 residues. V gave up 4 bases and J gave up 2 bases; unmatched junction bases: 9.

In this sample, this clonotype turned up a few times. V gene TRBV6-5 combines with J gene TRBJ1-2; the D gene is possibly TRBD1 (6 bases). Germline V gene data show CDR1 as MNHEY and CDR2 as SVGAGI. Between the trimmed V and J ends, which lost 2 bases and 5 bases, there was a span of 18 bases. The CDR3 spans 16 residues. The CDR3 is CASSYNQGPLGYGYTF. The CDR3, as DNA: TGTGCCAGCAGTTACAATCAGGGGCCCCTTGGATATGGCTACACCTTC.

This rearrangement joins TRBV20-1 to TRBJ2-5; D remains ambiguous. CDR3 size: 12 residues. V gave up 3 bases and J gave up 3 bases, with 8 bases separating them. The V gene's germline CDR1 is DFQATT and CDR2 SNEGSKA (reference sequence). CDR3 nucleotides: TGCAGTGCTAGTGGTCTTAAAGAGACCCAGTACTTC. Its protein product is CSASGLKETQYF.

This sequence joins TRBV20-1 and TRBJ2-2; D gene unclear. CDR3 length: 14 amino acids. Trimming took 2 bases from V and 4 from J, leaving 11 bases between them. Germline-derived CDR1 and CDR2 are DFQATT and SNEGSKA (reference sequence). The CDR3 sequence is CSARRLDLTGELFF. The CDR3 DNA reads as TGCAGTGCTAGACGGCTAGACCTCACCGGGGAGCTGTTTTTT.